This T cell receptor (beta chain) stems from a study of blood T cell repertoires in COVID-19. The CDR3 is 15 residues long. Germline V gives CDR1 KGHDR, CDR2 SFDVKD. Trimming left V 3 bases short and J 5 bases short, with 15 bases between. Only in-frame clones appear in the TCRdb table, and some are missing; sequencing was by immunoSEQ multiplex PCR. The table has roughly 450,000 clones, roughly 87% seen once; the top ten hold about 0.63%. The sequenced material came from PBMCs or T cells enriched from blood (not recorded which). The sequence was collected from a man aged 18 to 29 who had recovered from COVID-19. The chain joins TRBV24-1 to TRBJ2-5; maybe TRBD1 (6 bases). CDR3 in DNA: TGTGCCACCAGTGATCCCCGGGACCAGGGGGAGACCCAGTACTTC. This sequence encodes CATSDPRDQGETQYF.